The TCR beta chain under discussion was sequenced for a study of CD8 T cells in Susac syndrome. General study points: The relatively small number of individuals in the TCR sequencing and HLA analysis was acknowledged by the study.

Those who served as multiple sclerosis controls were treatment-naive patients with stable or active relapsing-remitting disease. FACS was used to enrich TEMRA cells, whereas the CD8+ and CD4+ T cells were obtained by negative isolation. Remarks on this clonotype: What it binds is not known.

CDR3 size: 15 residues. V was clipped by 0 bases and J by 3 bases; unmatched bases: 4. Germline CDR1 is LGHNA and CDR2 is YSLEER. RNA in amounts of 0.5 to 1 ug was reverse transcribed with random hexamers. With immunoSEQ multiplex PCR, TCR beta CDR3 was amplified across 54 Vbeta and 13 Jbeta. MiXCR, run by TCRdb on the immunoSEQ multiplex PCR reads, gives a single entry per CDR3 protein. Seen here are about 300,000 distinct CDR3 sequences, around nine tenths observed once, and the top ten hold around 0.18%. The sequencing input was CD8+ T cells from PBMCs. J is TRBJ2-7 and V is TRBV4-3; TRBD2 agrees at 8 bases. The TCR originated in a human donor with multiple sclerosis. The CDR3 spells CASSQDWSGSYEQYF. The DNA for the CDR3 is TGCGCCAGCAGCCAAGACTGGAGCGGGAGCTACGAGCAGTACTTC.